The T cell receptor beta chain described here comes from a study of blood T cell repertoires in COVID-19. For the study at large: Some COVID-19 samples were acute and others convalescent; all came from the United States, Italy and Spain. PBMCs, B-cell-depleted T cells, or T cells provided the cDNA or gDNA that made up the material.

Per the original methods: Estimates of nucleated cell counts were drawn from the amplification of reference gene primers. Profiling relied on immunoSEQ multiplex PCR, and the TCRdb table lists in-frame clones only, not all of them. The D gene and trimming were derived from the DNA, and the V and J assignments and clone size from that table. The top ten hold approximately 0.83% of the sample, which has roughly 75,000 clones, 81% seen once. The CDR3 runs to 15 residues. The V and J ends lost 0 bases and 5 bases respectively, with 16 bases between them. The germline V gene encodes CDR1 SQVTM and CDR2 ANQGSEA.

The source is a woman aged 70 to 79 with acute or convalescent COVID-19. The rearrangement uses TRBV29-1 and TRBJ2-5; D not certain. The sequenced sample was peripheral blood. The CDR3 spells CSVEEVLAPGETQYF. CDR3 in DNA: TGCAGCGTTGAAGAAGTACTCGCTCCCGGGGAGACCCAGTACTTC.